This paragraph covers one T cell receptor beta chain sequence. Measured with immunoSEQ multiplex PCR; TCRdb has only the in-frame clones, and not every one. The sample carries 650,000 to 800,000 clones, approximately 72% recorded once. This sample was taken from a study of shared clonotypes between healthy human individuals. This CDR3 is built from 12 residues. Germline CDR1 MNHEY, CDR2 SVGAGI. V gave up 5 bases and J gave up 7 bases, with 11 bases separating them. The sequence was obtained from a woman aged 30 to 39 in good health. Sequencing used memory CD4+ T cells sorted from blood. Subset described: CD45RA-negative fraction. The rearrangement links TRBV6-5 to TRBJ2-5; D possibly uses TRBD1 or TRBD2 (5 bases each). The CDR3 here is CASSRTGRTQYF. CDR3 nucleotide sequence: TGTGCCAGCAGTCGAACGGGACGGACCCAGTACTTC.